Listed below are T cell receptor beta chains from one sample, sequenced in a study of cytomegalovirus exposure and HLA in healthy donors. TCRdb's copy holds only in-frame clones and misses some; the assay was immunoSEQ multiplex PCR. The data hold tens of thousands of clones, with roughly four fifths observed a single time. The sequenced sample was PBMCs. The receptors stem from a human donor in good health. Both conserved end residues are part of each CDR3. A D gene is named only where the DNA matches it firmly. Clone size is given for some rows only: seen once, a few or many times, or a class if the clone is expanded.

TRBJ2-7 TRBD1 - TRBV5-1 TGCGCCAGCAGTCCGGACAGGGGGCGCGAGCAGTACTTC CASSPDRGREQYF
TRBJ2-3 - few TRBV6-6 TGTGCCAGCAGTGACACAGGGATAGATACGCAGTATTTT CASSDTGIDTQYF
TRBJ2-5 TRBD2 - TRBV14 TGTGCCAGCAGCCAAGGACTAGCGGGGGGGCAAGAGACCCAGTACTTC CASSQGLAGGQETQYF
TRBJ2-5 TRBD2 - TRBV5-4 TGTGCCAGCAGCCGACCGGGACTAGCTGAGGAGACCCAGTACTTC CASSRPGLAEETQYF
TRBJ2-3 TRBD1 - TRBV19 TGTGCCAGTAGTTCCTGGGGACAGACAGATACGCAGTATTTT CASSSWGQTDTQYF
TRBJ2-2 - - TRBV7-3 TGTGCCAGCAGCTTATATAGCAGGGGTAACACCGGGGAGCTGTTTTTT CASSLYSRGNTGELFF
TRBJ1-4 - - TRBV11-2 TGTGCCAGCAGCCAGGACAGAACTAATGAAAAACTGTTTTTT CASSQDRTNEKLFF
TRBJ2-2 TRBD1 - TRBV7-9 TGTGCCAGCAGCGCCCCGGGACAGGGGTTTTCCGGGGAGCTGTTTTTT CASSAPGQGFSGELFF
TRBJ2-1 TRBD1 - TRBV7-6 TGTGCCAGCAGCCGAAGAGGGACAGCGCAGGGGGAGCAGTTCTTC CASSRRGTAQGEQFF
TRBJ2-7 - once TRBV10-2 TGCGCCAGCAGTGATATACAGTTTTTTTACGAGCAGTACTTC CASSDIQFFYEQYF
TRBJ2-3 TRBD2 - TRBV2 TGTGCCAGCACCCCCGGGACTAGCGTGGCCATAGGGCAGTATTTT CASTPGTSVAIGQYF
TRBJ2-7 - - TRBV5-4 TGTGCCAGCAGCTTAGACAGAACAACTTTTAACTACGAGCAGTACTTC CASSLDRTTFNYEQYF
TRBJ2-1 - few TRBV5-1 TGCGCCAGCAGCCCGCCGGGCAATGAGCAGTTCTTC CASSPPGNEQFF
TRBJ2-1 - - TRBV5-4 TGTGCCAGCAGCTTGGGGGGGCTAAACTCCTACAATGAGCAGTTCTTC CASSLGGLNSYNEQFF
TRBJ2-1 TRBD2 once TRBV29-1 TGCAGCGTTGAAGGGGGAGGGAGGAATGAGCAGTTCTTC CSVEGGGRNEQFF
TRBJ2-7 - - TRBV5-4 TGTGCCAGCAGCCGCACCCAAGAAAGAGTTTACGAGCAGTACTTC CASSRTQERVYEQYF
TRBJ2-6 - - TRBV5-1 TGCGCCAGCAGCCCGGGGGGCTCTTCTGGGGCCAACGTCCTGACTTTC CASSPGGSSGANVLTF
TRBJ1-2 TRBD1 - TRBV7-3 TGTGCCAGCAGCTTAACGGGACAGGGATCGGGAGGCTACACCTTC CASSLTGQGSGGYTF
TRBJ1-5 TRBD1 - TRBV27 TGTGCCAGCAGTTTAAGACAGGGCGCTATCGAGCCCCAGCATTTT CASSLRQGAIEPQHF
TRBJ1-6 - - TRBV5-4 TGTGCCAGCAGCTCCAAAAGGGCAGGGGATTCACCCCTCCACTTT CASSSKRAGDSPLHF
TRBJ2-7 TRBD1 - TRBV7-2 TGTGCCAGCAGCTGGGACAGGGGCCCTTACGAGCAGTACTTC CASSWDRGPYEQYF
TRBJ2-5 TRBD2 - TRBV9 TGTGCCAGCAGCGTTGGTAGCGGGGGGGCGGAGACCCAGTACTTC CASSVGSGGAETQYF
TRBJ1-4 TRBD1 - TRBV30 TGTGCCTGGAGTAAAGGGGGCGGTCATCAACTGGAAAAACTGTTTTTT CAWSKGGGHQLEKLFF
TRBJ2-3 - once TRBV5-1 TGCGCCAGCAGCCTGTATGGGGGCCCTTCGGGCACAGATACGCAGTATTTT CASSLYGGPSGTDTQYF
TRBJ1-1 TRBD1 - TRBV16 TGTGCCAGCAGCCAATCCCAGGGGGCAGCTGAAGCTTTCTTT CASSQSQGAAEAFF
TRBJ2-3 - - TRBV6-1 TGTGCCAGCAGGGACATCCACCCTAGCACAGATACGCAGTATTTT CASRDIHPSTDTQYF
TRBJ1-1 - - TRBV15 TGTGCCACCAGCAGAGATATAAGTGGAGGCACTGAAGCTTTCTTT CATSRDISGGTEAFF
TRBJ2-1 TRBD2 - TRBV7-9 TGTGCCAGCAGCGTGACTAGCGGGGGGTACAATGAGCAGTTCTTC CASSVTSGGYNEQFF
TRBJ2-1 - - TRBV29-1 TGCAGCGTTGAAGATCGGGTCACCGAGCAGTTCTTC CSVEDRVTEQFF
TRBJ2-4 TRBD1 - TRBV2 TGTGCCAGCAGTGATCCGGGACAGAACAAAAACATTCAGTACTTC CASSDPGQNKNIQYF
TRBJ2-7 - - TRBV6-4 TGTGCCAGCAGGGCGGACTATTACTACGAGCAGTACTTC CASRADYYYEQYF
TRBJ2-5 TRBD2 - TRBV6-1 TGTGCCAGCAGGGTTAGCGGGGGGGCCGGAGAGACCCAGTACTTC CASRVSGGAGETQYF
TRBJ1-2 - once TRBV5-1 TGCGCCAGCAGCGCGGGGGCGGGTCGGGTTCATGGCTACACCTTC CASSAGAGRVHGYTF
TRBJ2-7 - - TRBV5-1 TGCGCCAGCAGCTTGAACAGCGGTACCTACGAGCAGTACTTC CASSLNSGTYEQYF
TRBJ1-1 - once TRBV9 TGTGCCAGCAGCGTAGGAGGGGTTCCCGGGAGGGGCACTGAAGCTTTCTTT CASSVGGVPGRGTEAFF
TRBJ2-2 - - TRBV19 TGTGCCAGTAGTCTCCCCGGGGAGCTGTTTTTT CASSLPGELFF
TRBJ1-1 TRBD1 - TRBV5-1 TGCGCCAGCAGCCGAGGACAGGGCGCCATGAACACTGAAGCTTTCTTT CASSRGQGAMNTEAFF
TRBJ1-4 - - TRBV9 TGTGCCAGCAGCCCACGAATGGGGCAGAATACCGCTAATGAAAAACTGTTTTTT CASSPRMGQNTANEKLFF
TRBJ1-6 - - TRBV28 TGTGCCAGCAGTCCGCAGACAGTCTATAATTCACCCCTCCACTTT CASSPQTVYNSPLHF
TRBJ1-3 - - TRBV10-3 TGTGCCATCAGCCCCGAGCGCGGCTCTGGAAACACCATATATTTT CAISPERGSGNTIYF
TRBJ1-2 - few TRBV6-5 TGTGCCAGCACCCCGCGGGGCCCCTATGGCTACACCTTC CASTPRGPYGYTF
TRBJ1-1 TRBD1 - TRBV5-1 TGCGCCAGCAGCTGGACAGGGGACACTGAAGCTTTCTTT CASSWTGDTEAFF
TRBJ2-7 - few TRBV27 TGTGCCAGCAGCCCATTCGGGGGGCAGGAATCCTACGAGCAGTACTTC CASSPFGGQESYEQYF
TRBJ2-7 TRBD1 - TRBV5-1 TGCGCCAGCAGCTCTCAGGGGGCGTCCTACGAGCAGTACTTC CASSSQGASYEQYF
TRBJ2-1 TRBD2 few TRBV11-3 TGTGCCAGCAGCTCAACCCGGAGGGAGGGCAATGAGCAGTTCTTC CASSSTRREGNEQFF
TRBJ1-3 TRBD1 - TRBV28 TGTGCCAGCAGTTTAACGGGACAGCACTCTGGAAACACCATATATTTT CASSLTGQHSGNTIYF
TRBJ2-7 - few TRBV28 TGTGCCAGCAGACTAGATTTCGGGCAGAGCCACGAGCAGTACTTC CASRLDFGQSHEQYF
TRBJ2-1 TRBD2 - TRBV30 TGTGCCTGGACTAGCGGGGGGCTTAATGAGCAGTTCTTC CAWTSGGLNEQFF
TRBJ1-5 TRBD1 - TRBV2 TGTGCCAGCAGGCAGACAGGGGGCGGCAATCAGCCCCAGCATTTT CASRQTGGGNQPQHF